These 4 T cell receptor beta chains came from one sample sequenced in a study of T-cell reconstitution after alpha-beta-depleted transplantation in children. Unique molecular identifiers were built into the TCRbeta library. A single record per CDR3 protein comes from TCRdb applying MiXCR to the PCR reads. Of around 370,000 distinct CDR3 sequences in the sample, around a tenth were seen once. Sequenced material: PBMCs from the stem cell graft donor, taken from the stem cell graft. Source of these receptors: a human donor who donated a stem cell graft to a child with acute lymphoblastic leukemia.

The chain combines TRBV29-1 with TRBJ2-3; 9 nucleotides match TRBD2. The CDR3 has 17 amino acids. Germline V gene sequence: CDR1 SQVTM, CDR2 ANQGSEA. After removal of 0 bases from V and 4 bases from J, the junction contained 11 bases not matched to a gene. The CDR3 sequence is CSVEDRVAGVPADTQYF. In DNA, the CDR3 is TGCAGCGTTGAAGATCGAGTAGCGGGAGTGCCGGCAGATACGCAGTATTTT.

The sample holds many counts of this clonotype. This rearrangement joins TRBV28 to TRBJ2-7; D is ambiguous. Germline CDR1 MDHEN, CDR2 SYDVKM. V lost 4 bases and J 6 bases, leaving 7 bases between the germline ends. The CDR3 length is 11 residues. CDR3: CASSYNSEQYF. The CDR3 coding sequence is TGTGCCAGCAGTTATAACAGCGAGCAGTACTTC.

V usage is TRBV20-1 and J usage is TRBJ1-2; 9 bases agree with TRBD1. The CDR3 contains 13 residues. Trimming took 5 bases from V and 6 from J; bases not matched to a gene: 7. The germline V gene has CDR1 DFQATT and CDR2 SNEGSKA (reference sequence). The CDR3 sequence: CSAPRQGVDGYTF. CDR3 coding DNA: TGCAGTGCTCCAAGACAGGGGGTGGATGGCTACACCTTC.

The table lists this clonotype with a count of one. The rearrangement joins TRBV18 to TRBJ2-3; the match to TRBD2 covers 7 bases. This CDR3 contains 15 residues. V lost 6 bases to trimming and J lost 3 bases; unmatched junction nucleotides: 9. Per germline, CDR1 KGHSH and CDR2 LQKENI. The CDR3 region has the DNA TGTGCCAGCTCCCTGGAGCGGGAAACGACAGATACGCAGTATTTT. This gives the protein CASSLERETTDTQYF.